The T cell receptor beta chain described here comes from a study of blood T cells in healthy people across ages. CDR3 length equals 15 residues. Germline V lookup: CDR1 LGHNA, CDR2 YNFKEQ. Trimming removed 6 bases from V and 5 bases from J; junction bases left unmatched: 10. A J-beta primer mix and a sample-barcoded 5' primer were used in a second PCR of roughly 7 to 12 cycles. Each CDR3 protein gets one entry after TCRdb re-called the 5' RACE reads with MiXCR. The sample has about 780,000 distinct CDR3 sequences, 20% to 30% seen once; the top ten hold 3%. Separately, the same data were catalogued under a study of T cells of mothers and their children.

The chain has TRBV4-2 and TRBJ2-5, with 9 bases matching TRBD2. The sequencing sample was made of blood. The sequence came from a boy younger than 18 in good health. The CDR3 loop reads CASSPDGGGAETQYF. The CDR3 nucleotides read TGTGCCAGCAGTCCAGACGGCGGGGGGGCCGAGACCCAGTACTTC.